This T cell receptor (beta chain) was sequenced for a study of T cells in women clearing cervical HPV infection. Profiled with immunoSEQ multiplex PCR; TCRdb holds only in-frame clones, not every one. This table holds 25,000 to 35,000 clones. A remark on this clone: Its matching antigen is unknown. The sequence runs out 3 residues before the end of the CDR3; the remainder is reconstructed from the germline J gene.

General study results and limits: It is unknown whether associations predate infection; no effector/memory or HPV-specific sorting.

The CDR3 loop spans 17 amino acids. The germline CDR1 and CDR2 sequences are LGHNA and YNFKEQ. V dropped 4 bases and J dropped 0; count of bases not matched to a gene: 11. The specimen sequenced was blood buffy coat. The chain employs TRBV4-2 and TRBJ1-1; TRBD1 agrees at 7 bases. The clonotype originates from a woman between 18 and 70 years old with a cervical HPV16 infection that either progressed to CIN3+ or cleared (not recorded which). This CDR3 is CASSRLWTGGVNTEAFF. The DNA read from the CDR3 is TGTGCCAGCAGCCGACTTTGGACAGGCGGGGTGAACACTGAA.